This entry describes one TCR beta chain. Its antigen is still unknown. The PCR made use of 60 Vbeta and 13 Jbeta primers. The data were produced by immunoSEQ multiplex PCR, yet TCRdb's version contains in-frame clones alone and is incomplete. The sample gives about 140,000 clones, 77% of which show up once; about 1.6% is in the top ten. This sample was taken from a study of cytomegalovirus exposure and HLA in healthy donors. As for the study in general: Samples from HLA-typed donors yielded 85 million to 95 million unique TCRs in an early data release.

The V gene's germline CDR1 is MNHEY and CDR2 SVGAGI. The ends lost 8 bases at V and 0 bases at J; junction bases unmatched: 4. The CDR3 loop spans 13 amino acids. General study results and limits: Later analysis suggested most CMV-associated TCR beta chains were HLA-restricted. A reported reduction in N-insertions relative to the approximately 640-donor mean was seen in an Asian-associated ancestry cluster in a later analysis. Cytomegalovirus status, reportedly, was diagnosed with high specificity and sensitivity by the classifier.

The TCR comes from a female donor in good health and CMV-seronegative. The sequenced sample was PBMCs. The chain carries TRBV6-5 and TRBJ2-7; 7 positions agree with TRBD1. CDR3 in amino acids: CASGDSSSYEQYF. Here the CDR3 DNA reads TGTGCCAGCGGGGACAGTAGCTCCTACGAGCAGTACTTC.